Listed below are T cell receptor beta chains from one sample, sequenced in a study of neurological immune-mediated disorders. TCRdb redid the calling of the 5' RACE reads with MiXCR, one entry per CDR3 protein. The table includes around 100,000 distinct CDR3 sequences, 11% detected once. Sequenced material: PBMCs. Receptors were obtained from a female donor with HTLV-1-associated myelopathy (HAM/TSP). Both conserved end residues are part of each CDR3. D genes are given only for firm matches. Clone size appears in some rows only: once, few, many, or a class for an expanded clone.

TRBJ2-7,TRBD2,16,TRBV20-1,many,TGCAGTGCACAAAGACTAGCGGGCTACCGCTCCTACGAGCAGTACTTC,CSAQRLAGYRSYEQYF
TRBJ1-1,TRBD1,12,TRBV7-9,many,TGTGCCAGCAGCCTGGACAGGGTTGGAGCTTTCTTT,CASSLDRVGAFF
TRBJ2-2,TRBD2,16,TRBV3-1,many,TGTGCCAGCTCCCGGGGGGGGGTACCCCTCACCGGGGAGCTGTTTTTT,CASSRGGVPLTGELFF
TRBJ2-3,TRBD2,15,TRBV10-3,many,TGTGCCATCAGACCGACTAGCGGGGGATCAGGGGCGCAGTATTTT,CAIRPTSGGSGAQYF
TRBJ1-1,TRBD1,15,TRBV5-1,many,TGCGCCAGCAGGTTAGGGGGCAGGAAGAACACTGAAGCTTTCTTT,CASRLGGRKNTEAFF
TRBJ1-5,NA,14,TRBV27,many,TGTGCCAGCAGTTTCGCCGGAAGCAATCAGCCCCAGCATTTT,CASSFAGSNQPQHF
TRBJ2-3,NA,15,TRBV27,few,TGTGCCAGCAGTGAGTTTGGGTCGGGCACAGATACGCAGTATTTT,CASSEFGSGTDTQYF
TRBJ1-1,TRBD1,11,TRBV10-3,many,TGTGCCACGACAGGGGGTACTGAAGCTTTCTTT,CATTGGTEAFF
TRBJ2-1,NA,16,TRBV7-8,many,TGTGCCAGCAGCTCCTCGGGGCGGGGAGACGGAAATGAGCAGTTCTTC,CASSSSGRGDGNEQFF
TRBJ1-1,NA,15,TRBV3-1,many,TGTGCCAGCAGCCAGGGGTGGGGTACAAACACTGAAGCTTTCTTT,CASSQGWGTNTEAFF
TRBJ2-7,NA,15,TRBV20-1,many,TGCAGTGCTAGAGATTCGCTAGCCAGCTCCTACGAGCAGTACTTC,CSARDSLASSYEQYF
TRBJ2-2,TRBD1,17,TRBV5-6,many,TGTGCCAGCAGCTTGTTGGTTCACAGGGGAGCGACCGGGGAGCTGTTTTTT,CASSLLVHRGATGELFF
TRBJ2-2,NA,14,TRBV19,many,TGTGCCAGTAGGGGCTTCAGGGATCTCGGGGAGCTGTTTTTT,CASRGFRDLGELFF
TRBJ2-6,NA,16,TRBV24-1,many,TGTGCCACCAGTGATAGAAGTAGGAGTGGGGCCAACGTCCTGACTTTC,CATSDRSRSGANVLTF
TRBJ2-7,NA,15,TRBV24-1,NA,TGTGCCACCAGTAGTACCGGCCAGGGCTCCTACGAGCAGTACTTC,CATSSTGQGSYEQYF
TRBJ2-1,NA,12,TRBV5-1,large,TGTGCCAGCAGTTTAGGTGGCAATGAGCAGTTCTTC,CASSLGGNEQFF
TRBJ2-3,NA,13,TRBV15,many,TGTGCTACCAGCAGGTCCCTGACAGATACGCAGTATTTT,CATSRSLTDTQYF
TRBJ1-6,NA,17,TRBV12-2,few,TGTGCAAGTCGCTCAGCGTGTCGCCAGCCAAATAATTCACCCCTCCACTTT,CASRSACRQPNNSPLHF
TRBJ2-1,NA,14,TRBV7-9,few,TGTGCCAGCAGCCGTGCCAGGAGCGACAATGAGCAGTTCTTC,CASSRARSDNEQFF
TRBJ2-7,TRBD2,14,TRBV7-2,many,TGTGCCAGCAGCTTTCGGACTAGCGGTGGGTCGGTAAGCTTC,CASSFRTSGGSVSF
TRBJ2-7,TRBD1,14,TRBV2,many,TGTGCCAGCAGTGGTCGGACAGGAGACTACGAGCAGTACTTC,CASSGRTGDYEQYF
TRBJ2-1,NA,16,TRBV6-5,many,TGTGCCAGCAGTTACCAGAATCCAATGACCGGAGATGAGCAGTTCTTC,CASSYQNPMTGDEQFF
TRBJ2-1,NA,17,TRBV3-1,many,TGTGCCAGCAGCCAAGGTGGTGCGGCCATAAGGTTCAATGAGCAGTTCTTC,CASSQGGAAIRFNEQFF
TRBJ2-5,NA,14,TRBV20-1,many,TGCAGTGCTAGAGATTCCAGCGGTAAAGAGACCCAGTACTTC,CSARDSSGKETQYF
TRBJ2-3,TRBD2,15,TRBV7-9,many,TGTGCCAGCAGCTTAACTGGACTAGCCTCAGATACGCAGTATTTT,CASSLTGLASDTQYF
TRBJ2-5,TRBD2,16,TRBV2,many,TGTGCCAGCAGGCCGATTCCGGGACTAAAACAAGAGACCCAGTACTTC,CASRPIPGLKQETQYF
TRBJ2-5,NA,14,TRBV20-1,many,TGCAGTGCTAGAGTTGGCCAGTGGAAAGAGACCCAGTACTTC,CSARVGQWKETQYF
TRBJ2-3,TRBD1,14,TRBV29-1,NA,TGCGTTGCAGGACAGGGGGCCCCCACAGATACGCAGTATTTT,CVAGQGAPTDTQYF
TRBJ2-7,TRBD1,16,TRBV5-1,NA,TGCGCCAGCATCTTGTCGTCGGGACAGGGGTCCCACGAGCAGTACTTC,CASILSSGQGSHEQYF
TRBJ2-1,TRBD2,16,TRBV7-2,many,TGTGCCAGCAGCTTGCGAGGGACTAGCGGGGGGAATGAGCAGTTCTTC,CASSLRGTSGGNEQFF
TRBJ2-3,NA,14,TRBV6-6,many,TGTGCCAGCAGTTACATCAGGGGCACAGATACGCAGTATTTT,CASSYIRGTDTQYF
TRBJ2-2,TRBD1,15,TRBV5-1,many,TGCGCCAGCAGCCCGGGACAGGGAGGAACCGGGGAGCTGTTTTTT,CASSPGQGGTGELFF
TRBJ2-7,NA,14,TRBV4-2,many,TGTGCCAGCAGCGCGCCAGGGAGCGCCTACGAGCAGTACTTC,CASSAPGSAYEQYF
TRBJ2-7,NA,14,TRBV20-1,many,TGCAGTGCTAGAGATTTCCAGGGCCCGGCCGAGCAGTACTTC,CSARDFQGPAEQYF
TRBJ2-2,NA,15,TRBV5-1,many,TGCGCCAGCAGCTTGGGACAGACTTACACCGGGGAGCTGTTTTTT,CASSLGQTYTGELFF
TRBJ2-7,NA,13,TRBV7-8,many,TGTGCCAGCAGCTCTCTCGGACCCGGCGAGCAGTACTTC,CASSSLGPGEQYF
TRBJ2-3,TRBD1,16,TRBV10-3,many,TGTGCCATCAGTGATTGGACAGGGATATCCACAGATACGCAGTATTTT,CAISDWTGISTDTQYF
TRBJ2-1,TRBD2,15,TRBV5-1,many,TGCGCCAGCAGCTTCGGGACTAGCGGGGTGAATGAGCAGTTCTTC,CASSFGTSGVNEQFF
TRBJ1-5,NA,11,TRBV29-1,many,TGCAGCGTTGGGGGGTCTCAGCCCCAGCATTTT,CSVGGSQPQHF
TRBJ2-3,NA,15,TRBV5-1,few,TGCGCCAGCAGCTTGCGGGGTTATGAGCCAGATACGCAGTATTTT,CASSLRGYEPDTQYF
TRBJ2-3,TRBD1,14,TRBV5-1,many,TGCGCCAGCAGCGTGACAGGGGCGGGAGATACGCAGTATTTT,CASSVTGAGDTQYF
TRBJ2-1,NA,16,TRBV5-5,many,TGTGCCAGCAGCTTGGACAGAAGGGGGATCGACAATGAGCAGTTCTTC,CASSLDRRGIDNEQFF
TRBJ1-1,TRBD1,13,TRBV5-1,medium-sized,TGCGCCAGCAGACAGACAGGGGGCACTGAAGCTTTCTTT,CASRQTGGTEAFF
TRBJ2-1,NA,13,TRBV20-1,many,TGCAGTGCTAACCGGGCCAGAGGCAATGAGCAGTTCTTC,CSANRARGNEQFF
TRBJ2-1,NA,15,TRBV5-1,many,TGCGCCAGCAGCTTGGCCAGGGGAAACGTCAATGAGCAGTTCTTC,CASSLARGNVNEQFF
TRBJ2-5,TRBD1,14,TRBV20-1,few,TGCAGTGCTAGAGGACAGGGGAACCAAGAGACCCAGTACTTC,CSARGQGNQETQYF
TRBJ1-1,TRBD1,12,TRBV28,NA,TGTGCCAGCAACTTCGTACAGGGGAAGGCTTTCTTT,CASNFVQGKAFF
TRBJ2-7,TRBD2,16,TRBV20-1,many,TGCAGTGCTAGAGTCCCGCCCGGGACTACATCCTACGAGCAGTACTTC,CSARVPPGTTSYEQYF
TRBJ2-2,NA,15,TRBV4-1,many,TGCGCCAGCAGCCACCGGGAAGGGATTTTGGGGGAGCTGTTTTTT,CASSHREGILGELFF
TRBJ2-2,TRBD2,15,TRBV7-2,many,TGTGCCAGCAGCAGGGGACTAGCGGGGTCCGGGGAGCTGTTTTTT,CASSRGLAGSGELFF
TRBJ1-6,NA,12,TRBV19,NA,TGTGCCAGTAGTCCTCGAGGTTCACCCCTCCACTTT,CASSPRGSPLHF
TRBJ2-1,TRBD1,13,TRBV10-3,many,TGTGCCATCAGTGGCACCGGGACAGACAAGCAGTTCTTC,CAISGTGTDKQFF
TRBJ2-5,NA,13,TRBV30,many,TGTGCCTGGAGTCCACAGGTCGGGGCGACCCAGTACTTC,CAWSPQVGATQYF
TRBJ2-7,NA,14,TRBV5-6,many,TGTGCCAGCAGCCCGTCGGGAGTCTCCTACGAGCAGTACTTC,CASSPSGVSYEQYF
TRBJ2-1,NA,16,TRBV9,many,TGTGCCAGCAGCCCCACTAGGGCGGTACCGATCCATGAGCAGTTCTTC,CASSPTRAVPIHEQFF